These 4 T cell receptor beta chains came from one sample sequenced in a study of blood T cell repertoires in COVID-19 (dated by TCRdb to about 2020). Library method: the immunoSEQ multiplex PCR assay. TCRdb's version of the immuneACCESS table is confined to in-frame rearrangements and falls short of the full clone set. An unresolved V gene accounts for under half of the shortfall where checked; the remainder is of unknown origin. The sample includes some 200,000 clones, with almost 85% observed a single time. The biggest ten clones account for approximately 8% of the sample. The source material was peripheral blood. The source is a woman aged 50 to 65 with active or convalescent COVID-19.

The chain carries TRBV2 and TRBJ2-1, with 10 bases identical to TRBD1. Looked up from germline, CDR1 is SNHLY and CDR2 is FYNNEI. CDR3 size: 15 residues. The V segment lost 7 bases and the J segment 2 bases; nucleotides outside the gene matches: 5. CDR3 in DNA: TGTGCCAGCACCCAGGACAGGGGGGCCTACAATGAGCAGTTCTTC. This gives the protein CASTQDRGAYNEQFF.

The rearrangement links TRBV11-1 to TRBJ1-6; D unresolved. The CDR3 extends over 13 amino acids. Trimming shortened V by 2 bases and J by 11 bases, and 10 bases separated the two germline ends. The germline CDR1 and CDR2 sequences are SGHAT and FQDESV (reference sequence). CDR3 in amino acids: CASSLNAGTPLHF. The CDR3, as DNA: TGTGCCAGCAGCTTAAACGCCGGGACACCCCTCCACTTT.

The CDR3 loop reads CASSQKAGETQYF. In nucleotides, the CDR3 is TGTGCCAGCTCCCAAAAGGCGGGTGAGACCCAGTACTTC. J is TRBJ2-5 and V is TRBV18; perhaps TRBD2 as D (5 bases). Germline assignment: CDR1 KGHSH and CDR2 LQKENI. V was shortened by 6 bases and J by 5 bases, with 13 bases between the two germline ends. CDR3 length equals 13 residues.

J is TRBJ2-7 and V is TRBV24-1; 7 bases align to TRBD1. The germline gives CDR1 KGHDR, CDR2 SFDVKD. Trimming at V came to 5 bases and at J to 2 bases, leaving 5 bases not matched to a gene. This CDR3 is built from 14 residues. CDR3 loop: CATSGDQGAYEQYF. The CDR3 coding sequence is TGTGCCACCAGTGGGGACCAGGGGGCCTACGAGCAGTACTTC.